This section outlines one T cell receptor beta chain sequence together with its context. This record belongs to a study of blood T cell repertoires in COVID-19. Study summary: Collection of acute and convalescent COVID-19 samples took place in the United States, Italy and Spain. PBMCs, B-cell-depleted T cells, or T cells were the source of the cDNA or gDNA that made up the material.

In the authors' methods: The authors estimated nucleated cell counts from reference gene primer amplification. Data came from immunoSEQ multiplex PCR; TCRdb stores just in-frame clones and leaves some out. V, J and clone size derive from that table, while D and trimming were established from the DNA sequence. The sample lists 370,000 or so clones, roughly 86% occurring once. This clonotype originated in a human donor with acute or convalescent COVID-19. The donor label of this sample is uncertain. The sample consisted of peripheral blood.

CDR3 sequence (DNA): TGTGCCAGTATGGGCCAGGTGAACTATGGCTACACCTTC. Protein sequence: CASMGQVNYGYTF. The chain employs TRBV19 and TRBJ1-2, with D hard to call. The V gene's germline CDR1 is LNHDA and CDR2 SQIVND (reference sequence). Between the trimmed V and J ends, which lost 7 bases and 2 bases, there was a span of 11 bases. The CDR3 extends over 13 amino acids.